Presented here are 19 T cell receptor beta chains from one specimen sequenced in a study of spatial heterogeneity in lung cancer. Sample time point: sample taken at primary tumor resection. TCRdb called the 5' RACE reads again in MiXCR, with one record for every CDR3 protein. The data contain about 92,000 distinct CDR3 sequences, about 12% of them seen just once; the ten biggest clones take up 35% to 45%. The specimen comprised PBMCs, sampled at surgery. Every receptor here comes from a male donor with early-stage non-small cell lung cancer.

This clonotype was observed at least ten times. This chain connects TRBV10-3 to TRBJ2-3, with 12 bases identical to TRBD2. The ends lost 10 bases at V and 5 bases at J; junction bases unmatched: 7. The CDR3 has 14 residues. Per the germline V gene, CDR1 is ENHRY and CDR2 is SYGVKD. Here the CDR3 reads CASGLAGMGDTQYF. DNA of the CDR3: TGTGCCAGTGGACTAGCGGGAATGGGAGATACGCAGTATTTT.

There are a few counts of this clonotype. The CDR3 loop reads CASSPSTSTDTQYF. The CDR3, as DNA: TGTGCCAGCAGCCCCTCAACTAGCACAGATACGCAGTATTTT. The J gene is TRBJ2-3, the V gene TRBV7-2, with D uncertain. V was cut by 5 bases and J by 0 bases, with 9 bases left in between. CDR1 is SGHTA and CDR2 is FQGNSA in the germline V gene. The CDR3 extends over 14 amino acids.

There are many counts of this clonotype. The CDR3 DNA reads as TGTGCCAGCAGTAGAGGACAGCCGACCGGGGAGCTGTTTTTT. Protein sequence: CASSRGQPTGELFF. J is TRBJ2-2 and V is TRBV6-2 or TRBV6-3, with TRBD1 as a possible D gene (6 bases). Germline assignment: CDR1 MNHEY and CDR2 SVGEGT. V gave up 5 bases and J gave up 5 bases, with 12 bases separating them. This CDR3 comprises 14 residues.

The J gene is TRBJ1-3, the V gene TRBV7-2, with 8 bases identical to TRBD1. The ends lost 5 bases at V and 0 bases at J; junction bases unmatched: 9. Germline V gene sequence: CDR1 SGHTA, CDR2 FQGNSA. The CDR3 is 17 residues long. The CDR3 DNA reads TGTGCCAGCAGCCAGGGGGCGGTCGGCCACTCTGGAAACACCATATATTTT. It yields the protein CASSQGAVGHSGNTIYF.

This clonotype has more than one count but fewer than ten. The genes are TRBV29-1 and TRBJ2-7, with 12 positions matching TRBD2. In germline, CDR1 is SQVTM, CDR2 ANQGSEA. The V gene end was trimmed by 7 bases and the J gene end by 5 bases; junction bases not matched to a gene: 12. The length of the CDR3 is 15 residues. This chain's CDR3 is CSGRLGGLAGDEQYF. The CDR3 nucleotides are TGCAGCGGCAGATTAGGGGGACTAGCGGGTGACGAGCAGTACTTC.

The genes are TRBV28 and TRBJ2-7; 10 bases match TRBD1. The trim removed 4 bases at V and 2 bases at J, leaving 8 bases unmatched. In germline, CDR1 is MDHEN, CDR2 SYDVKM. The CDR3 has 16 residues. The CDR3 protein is CASSSTGTGVPYEQYF. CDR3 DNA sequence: TGTGCCAGCAGTTCCACCGGGACAGGGGTTCCCTACGAGCAGTACTTC.

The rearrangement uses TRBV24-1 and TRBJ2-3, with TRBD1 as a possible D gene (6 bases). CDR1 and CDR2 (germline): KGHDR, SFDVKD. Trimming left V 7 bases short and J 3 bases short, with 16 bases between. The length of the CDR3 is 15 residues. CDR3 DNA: TGTGCCACCAGCGAGCCGAGCAGGGGAACAGATACGCAGTATTTT. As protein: CATSEPSRGTDTQYF.

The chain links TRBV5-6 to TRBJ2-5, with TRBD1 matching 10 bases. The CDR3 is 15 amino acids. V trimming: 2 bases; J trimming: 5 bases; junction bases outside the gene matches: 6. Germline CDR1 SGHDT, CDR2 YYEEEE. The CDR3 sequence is CASSFMWTGGETQYF. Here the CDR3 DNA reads TGTGCCAGCAGCTTTATGTGGACAGGGGGGGAGACCCAGTACTTC.

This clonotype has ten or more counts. CDR3 amino acids: CSALLQESYEQYF. The CDR3 nucleotides are TGCAGTGCCCTGCTCCAGGAGTCCTACGAGCAGTACTTC. The chain carries TRBV20-1 and TRBJ2-7; the D is unclear. Germline CDR1 and CDR2: DFQATT and SNEGSKA (reference sequence). Trimming took off 6 bases at V and 1 base at J, with 13 bases between the two ends. This CDR3 has 13 amino acids.

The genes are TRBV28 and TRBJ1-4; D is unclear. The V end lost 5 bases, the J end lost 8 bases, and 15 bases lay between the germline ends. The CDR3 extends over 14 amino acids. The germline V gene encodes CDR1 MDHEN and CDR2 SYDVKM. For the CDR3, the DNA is TGTGCCAGCAGTCTCGGCGGGTGGAGCGAAAAACTGTTTTTT. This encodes CASSLGGWSEKLFF.

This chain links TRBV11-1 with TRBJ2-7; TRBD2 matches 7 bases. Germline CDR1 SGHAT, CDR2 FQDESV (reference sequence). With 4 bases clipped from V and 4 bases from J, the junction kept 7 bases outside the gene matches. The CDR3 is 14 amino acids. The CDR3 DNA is TGTGCCAGCAGCTCCTCTAGCGGAGCTTACGAGCAGTACTTC. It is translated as CASSSSSGAYEQYF.

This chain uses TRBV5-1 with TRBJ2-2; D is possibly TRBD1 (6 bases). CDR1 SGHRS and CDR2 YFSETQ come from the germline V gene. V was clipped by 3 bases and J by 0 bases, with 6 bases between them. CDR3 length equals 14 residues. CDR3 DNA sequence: TGCGCCAGCAGCTCAGGGGCGAACACCGGGGAGCTGTTTTTT. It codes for CASSSGANTGELFF.

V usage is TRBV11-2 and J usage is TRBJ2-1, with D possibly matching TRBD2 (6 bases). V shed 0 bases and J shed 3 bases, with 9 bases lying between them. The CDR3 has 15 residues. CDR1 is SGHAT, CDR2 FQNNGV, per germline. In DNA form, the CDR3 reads TGTGCCAGCAGCTTAGACGGCGGGAACTACAATGAGCAGTTCTTC. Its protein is CASSLDGGNYNEQFF.

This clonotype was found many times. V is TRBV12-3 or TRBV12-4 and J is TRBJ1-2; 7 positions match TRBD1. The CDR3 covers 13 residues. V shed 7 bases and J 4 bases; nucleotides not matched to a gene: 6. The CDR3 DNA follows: TGTGCCAGCATTCGACAGGGTACCTATGGCTACACCTTC. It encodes CASIRQGTYGYTF.

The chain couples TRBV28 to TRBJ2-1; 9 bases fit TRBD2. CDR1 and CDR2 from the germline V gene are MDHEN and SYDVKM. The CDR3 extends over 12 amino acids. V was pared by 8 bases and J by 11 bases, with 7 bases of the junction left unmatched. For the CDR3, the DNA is TGTGCCAGCGATTTAGCGGGAGATCAGCAGTTCTTC. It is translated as CASDLAGDQQFF.

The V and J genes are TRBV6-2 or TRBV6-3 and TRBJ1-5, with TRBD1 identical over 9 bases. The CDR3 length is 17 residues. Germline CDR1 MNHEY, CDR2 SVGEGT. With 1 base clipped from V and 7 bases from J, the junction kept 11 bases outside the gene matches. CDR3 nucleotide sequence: TGTGCCAGCAGTTACTATTCCCGGACAGGGGTACGGCAGCCCCAGCATTTT. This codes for CASSYYSRTGVRQPQHF.

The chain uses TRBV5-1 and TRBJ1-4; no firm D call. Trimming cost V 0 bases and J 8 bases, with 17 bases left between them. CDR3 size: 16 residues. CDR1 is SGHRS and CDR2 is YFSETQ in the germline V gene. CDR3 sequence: CASSLAGRSKEEKLFF. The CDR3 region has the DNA TGCGCCAGCAGCTTGGCCGGCCGCTCGAAGGAAGAAAAACTGTTTTTT.

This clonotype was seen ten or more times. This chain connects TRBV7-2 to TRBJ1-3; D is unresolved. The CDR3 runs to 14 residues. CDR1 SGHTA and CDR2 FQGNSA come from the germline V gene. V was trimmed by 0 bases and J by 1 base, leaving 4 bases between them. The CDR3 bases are TGTGCCAGCAGCTTAGCTGGGTCTGGAAACACCATATATTTT. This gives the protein CASSLAGSGNTIYF.

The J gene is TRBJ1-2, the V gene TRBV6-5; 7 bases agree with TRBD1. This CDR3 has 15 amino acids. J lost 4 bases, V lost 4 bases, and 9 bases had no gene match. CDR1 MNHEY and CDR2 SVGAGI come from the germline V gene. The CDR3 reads CASSSPGQRGYGYTF. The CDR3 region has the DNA TGTGCCAGCAGTTCCCCGGGACAGAGGGGCTATGGCTACACCTTC.